The 20 T cell receptor beta chains presented below share a single source sample, sequenced in a study of T cell responses to AZD1222 COVID-19 vaccine. Profiling relied on immunoSEQ multiplex PCR, and the TCRdb table lists in-frame clones only, not all of them. The sample has roughly 120,000 clones, 88% seen once; the top ten hold about 4.2%. Sequenced material: peripheral blood, taken on day 0 of AZD1222 vaccination. These receptors were taken from an adult in good health.

The rearrangement joins TRBV6-5 to TRBJ1-1; 9 bases agree with TRBD1. The CDR3 loop spans 15 amino acids. The V and J ends lost 2 bases and 3 bases, in that order; junction bases with no gene match: 4. CDR1 is MNHEY, CDR2 SVGAGI, per germline. The CDR3 DNA reads TGTGCCAGCAGTTACACAGGGGGCGCGTACACTGAAGCTTTCTTT. It translates to CASSYTGGAYTEAFF.

The chain uses TRBV7-8 and TRBJ1-4; unclear D gene. There are 15 residues in the CDR3. Trimming removed 1 base at V and 8 bases at J, with 14 bases between. Germline-derived CDR1 and CDR2 are SGHVS and FQNEAQ. The CDR3 here is CASSLVKGLGEKLFF. The CDR3, as DNA: TGTGCCAGCAGCTTAGTGAAGGGATTGGGGGAAAAACTGTTTTTT.

CDR3 nucleotide sequence: TGTGCCAGCAGCTTAATTTTTGGAGACAATGAGCAGTTCTTC. It translates to CASSLIFGDNEQFF. The rearrangement joins TRBV11-3 to TRBJ2-1; D unresolved. V gave up 2 bases and J gave up 5 bases, with 10 bases separating them. This CDR3 has 14 residues. Per germline, CDR1 SGHNT and CDR2 YENEEA.

V and J are TRBV11-3 and TRBJ1-4; 8 bases line up with TRBD1. The trim removed 4 bases at V and 5 bases at J, leaving 3 bases unmatched. The CDR3 consists of 14 residues. CDR1 SGHNT and CDR2 YENEEA come from the germline V gene. In DNA form, the CDR3 reads TGTGCCAGCAGCTCTCGGACAGGGAATGAAAAACTGTTTTTT. This gives the protein CASSSRTGNEKLFF.

The J gene is TRBJ1-2, the V gene TRBV10-3; possibly TRBD1 for D (6 bases). The germline V gene encodes CDR1 ENHRY and CDR2 SYGVKD. The CDR3 consists of 13 residues. V was pared by 8 bases and J by 4 bases, with 14 bases between. The CDR3 bases are TGTGCCATCGAAGAGGGGGGCGGCTATGGCTACACCTTC. Encoded protein: CAIEEGGGYGYTF.

This chain links TRBV7-8 with TRBJ1-5, with D uncertain. CDR1 is SGHVS and CDR2 is FQNEAQ in the germline V gene. Trimming shortened V by 2 bases and J by 4 bases, and 6 bases separated the two germline ends. This CDR3 has 13 residues. The CDR3 region is CASSLPENQPQHF. In DNA form, the CDR3 reads TGTGCCAGCAGCTTACCCGAAAATCAGCCCCAGCATTTT.

The chain links TRBV20-1 to TRBJ2-2; no clear D. There are 14 residues in the CDR3. CDR1 is DFQATT and CDR2 is SNEGSKA in the germline V gene (reference sequence). Trimming cost V 3 bases and J 1 base, with 9 bases left between them. Here the CDR3 DNA reads TGCAGTGCTAGTCCCAGCCAGAACACCGGGGAGCTGTTTTTT. It translates to CSASPSQNTGELFF.

The chain couples TRBV21-1 to TRBJ1-1; the table's TRBD1 call for D was not verified on the DNA. TRBV21-1 is classified as a pseudogene. The CDR3 has 13 residues. The CDR3 protein is CASSSPDRAATFF. As DNA, the CDR3 is TGTGCCAGCAGCTCTCCGGACAGGGCCGCAACTTTCTTT.

This rearrangement joins TRBV19 to TRBJ1-1, with D unresolved. Trimming removed 5 bases at V and 1 base at J, with 17 bases between. This CDR3 has 16 amino acids. The germline V gene has CDR1 LNHDA and CDR2 SQIVND (reference sequence). CDR3 nucleotide sequence: TGTGCCAGTAGTCCCGGCCGGACCCTAGAGAACACTGAAGCTTTCTTT. Translated: CASSPGRTLENTEAFF.

The CDR3 DNA reads TGTGCCAGCAAGCAGGGGGGTCAGCCCCAGCATTTT. The encoded protein is CASKQGGQPQHF. V and J are TRBV2 and TRBJ1-5; 7 nucleotides agree with TRBD1. This CDR3 has 12 amino acids. Per germline, CDR1 SNHLY and CDR2 FYNNEI. The V and J ends lost 7 bases and 6 bases, in that order; junction bases with no gene match: 3.

The chain recombines TRBV7-8 with TRBJ1-2; D possibly corresponds to TRBD1 (6 bases). CDR3 length: 15 residues. V gave up 8 bases and J gave up 7 bases, with 23 bases separating them. Germline V gene lookup returns CDR1 SGHVS and CDR2 FQNEAQ. The CDR3 sequence is CASPITGYGGGGYTF. The CDR3 DNA follows: TGTGCCAGCCCAATAACAGGGTATGGGGGAGGTGGCTACACCTTC.

The CDR3 coding sequence is TGTGCCAGCAGCTTAGGCGACAAAAGCACAGATACGCAGTATTTT. Translating gives CASSLGDKSTDTQYF. The chain uses TRBV7-8 and TRBJ2-3, with D unclear. This CDR3 contains 15 residues. V dropped 1 base and J dropped 0 bases, with 8 bases sitting between them. The germline V gene has CDR1 SGHVS and CDR2 FQNEAQ. The variable domain in full, with the rest retrieved from reference TRBV7-8 and TRBJ2-3, is GAGVSQSPRYKVAKRGQDVALRCDPISGHVSLFWYQQALGQGPEFLTYFQNEAQLDKSGLPSDRFFAERPEGSVSTLKIQRTQQEDSAVYLCASSLGDKSTDTQYFGPGTRLTVL.

This chain joins TRBV6-2 or TRBV6-3 and TRBJ2-7; D gene ambiguous. The CDR3 covers 13 residues. Germline V gives CDR1 MNHEY, CDR2 SVGEGT. Trimming removed 2 bases from V and 2 bases from J, with 7 bases in between. The CDR3 sequence is CASSYAETYEQYF. The CDR3 nucleotides are TGTGCCAGCAGTTACGCAGAAACCTACGAGCAGTACTTC.

This chain's CDR3 is CASSEGAGGPVNEQFF. CDR3 in DNA: TGTGCCAGCAGCGAGGGAGCGGGGGGGCCCGTCAATGAGCAGTTCTTC. V usage is TRBV6-4 and J usage is TRBJ2-1; 10 nucleotides match TRBD2. The CDR3 sequence is 16 residues long. V trimming: 6 bases; J trimming: 6 bases; junction bases outside the gene matches: 11. CDR1 is MRHNA, CDR2 SNTAGT, per germline.

This chain joins TRBV24-1 and TRBJ1-2, with a weak D call TRBD1 (5 bases). The germline V and J ends were trimmed by 10 bases and 7 bases, with 9 bases remaining between them. The length of the CDR3 is 10 residues. Germline CDR1 and CDR2: KGHDR and SFDVKD. CDR3 sequence (DNA): TGTGCCACTCCCGACAGTGGCTACACCTTC. Its protein product is CATPDSGYTF.

V and J are TRBV6-6 and TRBJ1-1; D gene ambiguous. V was pared by 6 bases and J by 1 base, with 9 bases between. The CDR3 covers 13 residues. CDR1 MNHNY and CDR2 SVGAGI come from the germline V gene (reference sequence). The CDR3, as DNA: TGTGCCAGCAGATATATTAAGAACACTGAAGCTTTCTTT. Its translation: CASRYIKNTEAFF.

The chain joins TRBV12-2 to TRBJ1-6; the table's D call, TRBD1, has no DNA check behind it. TRBV12-2 is classified as a pseudogene. This CDR3 is 16 amino acids long. CDR3 bases: TGTGCAAGTCGCTTAGCGGGGGCGAGACCCTTCGTGGCCCTCCACTTT. It encodes CASRLAGARPFVALHF.

The chain recombines TRBV2 with TRBJ1-6; D is unresolved. The CDR3 contains 16 residues. Germline V gives CDR1 SNHLY, CDR2 FYNNEI. Trimming shortened V by 5 bases and J by 9 bases, and 20 bases separated the two germline ends. CDR3 protein: CASSQTQAVVSSPLHF. CDR3 DNA sequence: TGTGCCAGCAGTCAGACCCAAGCCGTCGTTAGTTCACCCCTCCACTTT.

The chain employs TRBV19 and TRBJ1-6; D might be TRBD1 (5 bases). Germline CDR1 and CDR2: LNHDA and SQIVND (reference sequence). V dropped 8 bases and J dropped 6 bases, with 14 bases sitting between them. The CDR3 has 14 residues. The DNA for the CDR3 is TGTGCCAGTTCTGACAGAGACCGTAATTCACCCCTCCACTTT. Its translation is CASSDRDRNSPLHF.

The J gene is TRBJ2-3, the V gene TRBV20-1; D remains ambiguous. V lost 3 bases to trimming and J lost 6 bases, with 7 bases between them. Germline V gene sequence: CDR1 DFQATT, CDR2 SNEGSKA (reference sequence). This CDR3 region has 11 residues. Here the CDR3 DNA reads TGCAGTGCTAGTCTTTTGGATACGCAGTATTTT. This codes for CSASLLDTQYF.